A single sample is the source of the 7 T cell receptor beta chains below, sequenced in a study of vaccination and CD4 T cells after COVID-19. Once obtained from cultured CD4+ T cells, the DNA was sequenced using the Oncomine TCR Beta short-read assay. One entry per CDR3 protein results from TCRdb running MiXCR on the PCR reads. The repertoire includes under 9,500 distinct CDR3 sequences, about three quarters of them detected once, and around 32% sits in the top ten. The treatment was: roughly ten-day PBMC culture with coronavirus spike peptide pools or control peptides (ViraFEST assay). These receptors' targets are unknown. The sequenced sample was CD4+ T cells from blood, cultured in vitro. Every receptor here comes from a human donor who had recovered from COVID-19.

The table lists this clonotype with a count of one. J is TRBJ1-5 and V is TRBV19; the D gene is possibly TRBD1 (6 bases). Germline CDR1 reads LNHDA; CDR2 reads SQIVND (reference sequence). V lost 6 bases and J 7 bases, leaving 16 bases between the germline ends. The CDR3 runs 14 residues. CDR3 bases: TGTGCCAGTAGCCCGACAGGTGGAGAGCAGCCCCAGCATTTT. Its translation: CASSPTGGEQPQHF.

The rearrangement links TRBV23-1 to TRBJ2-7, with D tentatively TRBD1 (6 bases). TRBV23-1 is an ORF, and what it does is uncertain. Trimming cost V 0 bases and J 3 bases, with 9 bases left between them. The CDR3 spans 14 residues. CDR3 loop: CASSQSAGDYEQYF. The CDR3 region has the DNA TGCGCCAGCAGTCAATCCGCAGGGGACTACGAGCAGTACTTC.

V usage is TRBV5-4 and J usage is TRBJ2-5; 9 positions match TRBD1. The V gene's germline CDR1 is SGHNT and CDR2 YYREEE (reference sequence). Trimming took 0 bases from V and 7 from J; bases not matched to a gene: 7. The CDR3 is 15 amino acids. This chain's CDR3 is CASSLVGDRVGTQYF. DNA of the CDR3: TGTGCCAGCAGCTTGGTAGGGGACAGGGTGGGGACCCAGTACTTC.

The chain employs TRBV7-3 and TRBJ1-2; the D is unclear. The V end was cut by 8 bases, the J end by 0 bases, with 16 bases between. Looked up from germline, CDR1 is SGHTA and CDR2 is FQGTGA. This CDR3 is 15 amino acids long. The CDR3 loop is CASVYVEGTNYGYTF. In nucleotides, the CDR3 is TGTGCCAGCGTCTATGTGGAGGGTACTAACTATGGCTACACCTTC.

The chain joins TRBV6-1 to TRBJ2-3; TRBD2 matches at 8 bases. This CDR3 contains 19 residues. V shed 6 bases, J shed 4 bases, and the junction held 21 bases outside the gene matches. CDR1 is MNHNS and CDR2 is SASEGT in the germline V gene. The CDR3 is CASSSRRQRGTLGADTQYF. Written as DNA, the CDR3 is TGTGCCAGCAGCTCCCGAAGGCAGCGGGGGACCTTGGGGGCAGATACGCAGTATTTT.

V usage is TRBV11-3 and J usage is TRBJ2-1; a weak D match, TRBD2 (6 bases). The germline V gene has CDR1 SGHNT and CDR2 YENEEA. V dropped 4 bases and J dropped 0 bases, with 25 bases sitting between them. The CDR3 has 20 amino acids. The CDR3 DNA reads TGTGCCAGCAGCTCTTGGGGGTCGGGACTCCCACCAAGCTCCTACAATGAGCAGTTCTTC. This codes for CASSSWGSGLPPSSYNEQFF.

The CDR3, as DNA: TGTGCCAGTAGTAGAGGGGGGAGTCCCGGGGAGCTGTTTTTT. Residues: CASSRGGSPGELFF. This chain uses TRBV19 with TRBJ2-2; D is possibly TRBD1 or TRBD2 (6 bases each). The germline V gene has CDR1 LNHDA and CDR2 SQIVND (reference sequence). CDR3 length: 14 residues. V lost 4 bases to trimming and J lost 6 bases, with 12 bases between them.